Below are 21 T cell receptor beta chains sequenced from a single sample in a study of long-term antiretroviral therapy in people with HIV (dated by TCRdb to between 2021 and 2022). The immunoSEQ hsTCRB v3.0 assay was used at survey level resolution to sequence the TRB variable region. TCRdb holds this immuneACCESS table with in-frame rearrangements only. Some clones are missing; in checked studies, unresolved V genes explain under half, and the rest has no known cause. The sample has about 21,000 clones on record, around four fifths of them singletons. The ten largest clonotypes hold roughly 4% of the sample. The source material was unsorted PBMCs, sampled 4 years after starting antiretroviral therapy. All receptors come from a man between 18 and 29 years old with HIV.

The J gene is TRBJ2-5, the V gene TRBV13; 7 positions match TRBD1. V dropped 5 bases and J dropped 5; count of bases not matched to a gene: 11. CDR1 is PRHDT, CDR2 FYEKMQ, per germline (reference sequence). The CDR3 length is 15 residues. This chain's CDR3 is CASSPFDRARETQYF. In nucleotides, the CDR3 is TGTGCCAGCAGCCCCTTCGACAGGGCGAGGGAGACCCAGTACTTC.

The CDR3, as DNA: TGTGCCAGCAGCTTAGCCCCTCGCAGGGAGCTAAAGCAGTACTTC. Its translation: CASSLAPRRELKQYF. The genes are TRBV11-2 and TRBJ2-7; either TRBD1 or TRBD2 may supply D (5 bases each). The CDR3 has 15 residues. Germline assignment: CDR1 SGHAT and CDR2 FQNNGV. V shed 1 base and J shed 8 bases, with 18 bases lying between them.

In its sample, this clone was seen once. The chain has TRBV5-6 and TRBJ2-3; D perhaps matches TRBD2 (5 bases). The V end lost 2 bases, the J end lost 1 base, and 17 bases lay between the germline ends. Germline V gene data show CDR1 as SGHDT and CDR2 as YYEEEE. This CDR3 contains 17 residues. CDR3 bases: TGTGCCAGCAGCTTAATTCCCACGGCCGGGGGCACAGATACGCAGTATTTT. Encoded protein: CASSLIPTAGGTDTQYF.

The J gene is TRBJ2-3, the V gene TRBV20-1, with D unclear. Germline V lookup: CDR1 DFQATT, CDR2 SNEGSKA (reference sequence). V shed 1 base and J shed 4 bases, with 3 bases lying between them. The CDR3 consists of 11 residues. Here the CDR3 reads CSARAADTQYF. The CDR3 nucleotides read TGCAGTGCTAGAGCCGCAGATACGCAGTATTTT.

This chain uses TRBV28 with TRBJ1-5; perhaps TRBD1 as D (5 bases). The CDR3 totals 16 residues. From germline, CDR1 is MDHEN and CDR2 SYDVKM. V was cut by 7 bases and J by 0 bases, with 16 bases left in between. As DNA, the CDR3 is TGTGCCAGCACCTTATATAGGGGTTATAGCAATCAGCCCCAGCATTTT. Amino acid sequence: CASTLYRGYSNQPQHF.

The V gene is TRBV15, the J gene TRBJ2-1; the match to TRBD2 covers 7 bases. The CDR3 has 15 residues. Germline CDR1 LNHNV, CDR2 YYDKDF (reference sequence). Trimming cost V 4 bases and J 8 bases; bases outside gene matches: 11. Written as DNA, the CDR3 is TGTGCCACCAGCAACCCCCGGACTAGTAGTGATGAGCAGTTCTTC. Amino acids: CATSNPRTSSDEQFF.

The J gene is TRBJ2-3, the V gene TRBV7-9; TRBD2 aligns across 8 bases. This CDR3 comprises 15 residues. Germline values: CDR1 SEHNR, CDR2 FQNEAQ (reference sequence). Losses at the gene ends were 4 bases for V and 5 bases for J; bases not matched to a gene: 8. The CDR3 sequence: CASSSTSGRGDTQYF. In DNA form, the CDR3 reads TGTGCCAGCAGCTCTACTAGCGGCCGGGGAGATACGCAGTATTTT.

This clone was observed a single time. This chain links TRBV5-1 with TRBJ1-1, with D tentatively TRBD1 (6 bases). From germline, CDR1 is SGHRS and CDR2 YFSETQ. CDR3 length: 15 amino acids. V was cut by 4 bases and J by 1 base, with 14 bases left in between. DNA for the CDR3: TGCGCCAGCAGCGTACGACAGGATTCGAACACTGAAGCTTTCTTT. Its protein product is CASSVRQDSNTEAFF.

V is TRBV2 and J is TRBJ1-2; perhaps TRBD1 as D (5 bases). The CDR3 has 14 amino acids. Deletions cut 7 bases from V and 4 bases from J, with 16 bases between. CDR1 SNHLY and CDR2 FYNNEI come from the germline V gene. Written as DNA, the CDR3 is TGTGCCAGCAATGCCGGGACGGGGCTCTATGGCTACACCTTC. Residues: CASNAGTGLYGYTF.

V usage is TRBV28 and J usage is TRBJ2-2; no definite D call. V was pared by 5 bases and J by 8 bases, with 24 bases between. Germline V gene lookup returns CDR1 MDHEN and CDR2 SYDVKM. The length of the CDR3 is 17 residues. CDR3 amino acids: CASSHGRELEQRGELFF. In DNA, the CDR3 is TGTGCCAGCAGTCACGGACGAGAGTTAGAACAAAGGGGGGAGCTGTTTTTT.

The V and J genes are TRBV28 and TRBJ2-1; D might be TRBD1 or TRBD2, each matching 5 bases. From germline, CDR1 is MDHEN and CDR2 SYDVKM. The CDR3 consists of 14 residues. V lost 3 bases, J lost 6 bases, and 12 bases lay in between. The CDR3 loop is CASSFGTPLNEQFF. For the CDR3, the DNA is TGTGCCAGCAGTTTCGGGACCCCTCTCAATGAGCAGTTCTTC.

This sequence joins TRBV5-1 and TRBJ2-3; 8 bases align to TRBD2. CDR3 size: 17 residues. The germline V gene has CDR1 SGHRS and CDR2 YFSETQ. Trimming took 0 bases from V and 2 from J; bases not matched to a gene: 8. The CDR3 sequence: CASSLGGAGAFTDTQYF. The CDR3, as DNA: TGCGCCAGCAGCTTGGGGGGAGCGGGGGCCTTCACAGATACGCAGTATTTT.

The CDR3 sequence is CASSLGGQGPGYEQFF. In DNA, the CDR3 is TGCGCCAGCAGCTTGGGGGGACAGGGTCCCGGCTATGAGCAGTTCTTC. The J gene is TRBJ2-1, the V gene TRBV5-1; 9 bases fit TRBD1. CDR1 is SGHRS and CDR2 is YFSETQ in the germline V gene. Trimming removed 0 bases from V and 8 bases from J; junction bases left unmatched: 9. The CDR3 is 16 amino acids. Combining the CDR3 with reference TRBV5-1 and TRBJ2-1 gives the whole variable domain KAGVTQTPRYLIKTRGQQVTLSCSPISGHRSVSWYQQTPGQGLQFLFEYFSETQRNKGNFPGRFSGRQFSNSRSEMNVSTLELGDSALYLCASSLGGQGPGYEQFFGPGTRLTVL.

Only one count was recorded for this clone. The J gene is TRBJ2-2, the V gene TRBV5-1, with a weak D call TRBD2 (8 bases). The CDR3 consists of 16 residues. V shed 1 base and J shed 4 bases, with 14 bases lying between them. Germline V CDR1 and CDR2: SGHRS, YFSETQ. The CDR3 DNA follows: TGCGCCAGCAGCTTGCTCGGGGGGGACAGCACCGGGGAGCTGTTTTTT. Translated, it gives CASSLLGGDSTGELFF.

This chain joins TRBV10-3 and TRBJ2-7; 9 bases are a match to TRBD1. The length of the CDR3 is 12 residues. V lost 8 bases, J lost 6 bases, and 5 bases stayed unmatched. Germline assignment: CDR1 ENHRY and CDR2 SYGVKD. This chain's CDR3 is CAISKDRGEQYF. Written as DNA, the CDR3 is TGTGCCATCTCAAAGGACAGGGGCGAGCAGTACTTC.

This CDR3 reads CASSQESGGGYTF. The CDR3 nucleotides read TGTGCCAGCTCGCAGGAGTCCGGGGGTGGCTACACCTTC. The chain has TRBV6-6 and TRBJ1-2; possible D gene TRBD1, 5 bases. The germline V and J ends were trimmed by 8 bases and 7 bases, with 17 bases remaining between them. CDR1 and CDR2 from the germline V gene are MNHNY and SVGAGI (reference sequence). The CDR3 sequence is 13 residues long.

This rearrangement joins TRBV28 to TRBJ2-1; D may match TRBD1 or TRBD2 (5 bases each). Trimming cost V 3 bases and J 0 bases, with 12 bases left between them. The CDR3 has 16 residues. Looked up from germline, CDR1 is MDHEN and CDR2 is SYDVKM. CDR3 DNA sequence: TGTGCCAGCAGTTTGCCGGGGCGAAGCTCCTACAATGAGCAGTTCTTC. Translation: CASSLPGRSSYNEQFF.

The DNA of the CDR3 is TGTGCCAGCAGTGAAGCGGCGGGGAGGTCGAACACCGGGGAGCTGTTTTTT. Translated: CASSEAAGRSNTGELFF. V is TRBV2 and J is TRBJ2-2; TRBD2 might be the D (6 bases). CDR1 and CDR2 (germline): SNHLY, FYNNEI. The CDR3 spans 17 residues. Trimming shortened V by 0 bases and J by 0 bases, and 11 bases separated the two germline ends.

The V call is TRBV2, the J call TRBJ2-1; weak D call: TRBD1 (6 bases). This CDR3 spans 14 amino acids. Germline lookup yields CDR1 SNHLY and CDR2 FYNNEI. The V end lost 3 bases, the J end lost 5 bases, and 11 bases lay between the germline ends. The DNA of the CDR3 is TGTGCCAGCAGTGAGTGGGACAAAGACAATGAGCAGTTCTTC. It yields the protein CASSEWDKDNEQFF.

V is TRBV6-6 and J is TRBJ1-5, with a possible D match to TRBD1 (6 bases). Germline V gene sequence: CDR1 MNHNY, CDR2 SVGAGI (reference sequence). The V and J ends lost 7 bases and 5 bases respectively, with 9 bases between them. The CDR3 loop spans 12 amino acids. The CDR3 bases are TGTGCCAGCACCAGGGGAGATCAGCCCCAGCATTTT. The encoded protein is CASTRGDQPQHF.

The genes are TRBV5-8 and TRBJ1-1; weak D call: TRBD1 (5 bases). Germline V gene lookup returns CDR1 SGHTS and CDR2 YDEGEE. CDR3 length equals 14 residues. V gave up 4 bases and J gave up 1 base, with 11 bases separating them. DNA for the CDR3: TGTGCCAGCAGCCTTCGGGGGTGGAACACTGAAGCTTTCTTT. It is translated as CASSLRGWNTEAFF.